The entry that follows covers one T cell receptor beta chain sequence. The antigen remains undetermined. This entry comes from a study of cytotoxic CD8 clonotypes in ibrutinib-treated CLL. Study at large: Response samples were obtained once patients had received a median approximately 11 months of treatment, range 6 to 36. Sequenced samples delivered averages of 270,000 or so productive templates and 94,082 productive rearrangements.

Study-wide results and limits: Clonality, elevated at ibrutinib response, dropped back toward baseline at progression. Researchers report that baseline clonality outpaced age-matched healthy donors and tracked circulating CD8+ T-cell counts.

V lost 4 bases and J lost 2; bases outside the gene matches: 10. The CDR3 has 16 residues. Germline V lookup: CDR1 WNHNN, CDR2 SYGVQD (reference sequence). Sequenced by immunoSEQ multiplex PCR; TCRdb stores in-frame clones only, minus some. The sample comprises about 200,000 clones, roughly 73% of which are singletons, and approximately 10% rests with the top ten. The sequences come from PBMCs, collected after 12 months of ibrutinib treatment. The clonotype was recovered from a human donor with chronic lymphocytic leukemia. The rearrangement links TRBV10-1 to TRBJ2-5, with 7 bases fitting TRBD1. Here the CDR3 DNA reads TGCGCCAGCAGTGTCACAGGGGATTCGGCTCAAGAGACCCAGTACTTC. The encoded protein is CASSVTGDSAQETQYF.